These T cell receptor beta chains were read from a single sample in a study of shared clonotypes between healthy human individuals. Profiled with immunoSEQ multiplex PCR; TCRdb holds only in-frame clones, not every one. The table has about 2.4 million clones, around 94% seen once; the top ten hold about 0.13%. Sequenced: naive CD4+ T cells sorted from blood. All receptors come from a man between 18 and 35 years old in good health. CDR3s include the opening cysteine and the closing phenylalanine or tryptophan. D genes are given only for firm matches. Expanded clones are given a class, and other clones once, few, many or no size at all.

TRBV29-1,TRBD1,TRBJ2-7,once,TGCAGCGTTGTGAAGTCGGGACAGGGGTCCGAGCAGTACTTC,CSVVKSGQGSEQYF
TRBV25-1,NA,TRBJ1-6,NA,TGTGCCAGCAGTGAATTAGGGTTTTCACCCCTCCACTTT,CASSELGFSPLHF
TRBV5-4,TRBD2,TRBJ2-3,NA,TGTGCCAGCAGCACCCTAGATCGGGGGGGCACAGATACGCAGTATTTT,CASSTLDRGGTDTQYF
TRBV6-5,NA,TRBJ2-2,NA,TGTGCCAGCAGACCTCAAGGGCAGAACGGGGAGCTGTTTTTT,CASRPQGQNGELFF
TRBV7-8,NA,TRBJ1-6,NA,TGTGCCAGCAGCTTCTCTAATTCACCCCTCCACTTT,CASSFSNSPLHF
TRBV6-6,TRBD1,TRBJ1-1,NA,TGTGCCAGCAGTTACCCCGGGACAGTAAACACTGAAGCTTTCTTT,CASSYPGTVNTEAFF
TRBV18,NA,TRBJ2-7,NA,TGTGCCAGCTCACCAGACAGGTCCACCTACGAGCAGTACTTC,CASSPDRSTYEQYF
TRBV7-8,TRBD2,TRBJ2-5,NA,TGTGCCAGCAGCGCCGCCGGGACTAGCGGGGGGAGGGAGACCCAGTACTTC,CASSAAGTSGGRETQYF
TRBV6-6,TRBD1,TRBJ1-4,NA,TGTGCCAGCAGTCAGGGGGGGACTAATGAAAAACTGTTTTTT,CASSQGGTNEKLFF
TRBV7-8,NA,TRBJ2-7,once,TGTGCCAGCAGCTTACGACGGATCTCCTACGAGCAGTACTTC,CASSLRRISYEQYF
TRBV28,NA,TRBJ1-2,NA,TGTGCCAGCAGTTTAATAACGGGAACTAACTATGGCTACACCTTC,CASSLITGTNYGYTF
TRBV5-6,TRBD2,TRBJ2-7,once,TGTGCCAGCAGCTCTCCGTCGGGTAGCGGGAGCTACGAGCAGTACTTC,CASSSPSGSGSYEQYF
TRBV6-6,TRBD1,TRBJ1-2,NA,TGTGCCAGCAGTGGGAGACAGGGTAACTATGGCTACACCTTC,CASSGRQGNYGYTF
TRBV7-3,TRBD1,TRBJ2-2,NA,TGTGCCAGCAGCTACAGGGGCACCGGGGAGCTGTTTTTT,CASSYRGTGELFF
TRBV4-1,NA,TRBJ2-7,NA,TGCGCCAGCAGCCAGATGGACACCTCCTACGAGCAGTACTTC,CASSQMDTSYEQYF
TRBV7-9,NA,TRBJ1-5,NA,TGTGCCAGCAGCCTGAGCAGTCAGCCCCAGCATTTT,CASSLSSQPQHF
TRBV7-8,TRBD1,TRBJ2-3,NA,TGTGCCAGCAGCCCTAGGGACAGCCCATCCTCTTTTAATACGCAGTATTTT,CASSPRDSPSSFNTQYF
TRBV27,TRBD2,TRBJ2-2,NA,TGTGCCCGAACCCCGGGACTAGAGAATAGCGGGGAGCTGTTTTTT,CARTPGLENSGELFF
TRBV10-3,TRBD2,TRBJ2-3,NA,TGTGCCATCAGTGAGAGGGGTAGCGGGGGCACAGATACGCAGTATTTT,CAISERGSGGTDTQYF
TRBV5-8,TRBD2,TRBJ2-2,NA,TGTGCCAGCAGCAAGGGACTAGCGGCGAACACCGGGGAGCTGTTTTTT,CASSKGLAANTGELFF
TRBV6-5,NA,TRBJ1-5,NA,TGTGCCAGCAGTGGAATAGGATCCCCTCAGCCCCAGCATTTT,CASSGIGSPQPQHF
TRBV4-3,NA,TRBJ1-1,NA,TGCGCCAGCAGCCCGAACATTGGGCTGAACACTGAAGCTTTCTTT,CASSPNIGLNTEAFF
TRBV28,TRBD1,TRBJ2-7,NA,TGTGCCAGCAGGCACGGGACAGGGGGCTTTTTCTCCTACGAGCAGTACTTC,CASRHGTGGFFSYEQYF
TRBV4-1,NA,TRBJ2-5,NA,TGCGCCAGCAGCCAAGAACGGTCCAGGGAGACCCAGTACTTC,CASSQERSRETQYF
TRBV6-5,TRBD2,TRBJ2-7,NA,TGTGCCAGCAGCCGACGGCTAGCGGGAACGGGCGAGCAGTACTTC,CASSRRLAGTGEQYF
TRBV7-2,NA,TRBJ1-5,NA,TGTGCCAGCAGCTTTGTGGAAAGGCAGCCCCAGCATTTT,CASSFVERQPQHF
TRBV7-8,TRBD1,TRBJ2-5,NA,TGTGCCAGCAGCTTAGCGCAGGGGGCATCGAGGGAGACCCAGTACTTC,CASSLAQGASRETQYF
TRBV28,TRBD1,TRBJ2-2,NA,TGTGCCAGCAGTCCCAACCAGGGGGCCACCGGGGAGCTGTTTTTT,CASSPNQGATGELFF
TRBV11-2,NA,TRBJ2-5,NA,TGTGCCAGCAGCCTTCAATATCAGGGTTGGGAGACCCAGTACTTC,CASSLQYQGWETQYF
TRBV15,NA,TRBJ2-3,NA,TGTGCCACCAGCAGAGAAGGGGCGACAGGCAGCACAGATACGCAGTATTTT,CATSREGATGSTDTQYF